Following are 20 T cell receptor beta chains from one sample sequenced in a study. The table came from immunoSEQ multiplex PCR; TCRdb's copy has only in-frame clones and leaves some out. The table records 60,000 to 85,000 clones, 93% of them present only once. The specimen sequenced was PBMCs. The receptors come from a man in his forties with rheumatoid arthritis.

The chain joins TRBV6-5 to TRBJ1-2; D unresolved. V was cut by 6 bases and J by 4 bases, with 12 bases left in between. The CDR3 spans 13 residues. In germline, CDR1 is MNHEY, CDR2 SVGAGI. The CDR3 bases are TGTGCCAGCAGCCTGAGTGAGAGCTATGGCTACACCTTC. This encodes CASSLSESYGYTF.

The table lists this clone with a count of one. Sequence at one end of the junction differs from germline and may be a read error. The V call is TRBV7-2, the J call TRBJ2-5; 8 nucleotides match TRBD2. The germline gives CDR1 SGHTA, CDR2 FQGNSA. The CDR3 is made up of 14 amino acids. CDR3: CASSLAGRAETQYF. CDR3 bases: TGTGCCAGCAGCCTAGCCGGGAGGGCTGAGACCCAGTACTTC.

The V and J genes are TRBV11-3 and TRBJ1-2; 7 bases match TRBD1. Germline V gives CDR1 SGHNT, CDR2 YENEEA. V shed 1 base and J 2 bases; nucleotides not matched to a gene: 10. The CDR3 length is 17 residues. As DNA, the CDR3 is TGTGCCAGCAGCTTAGGAGTGGGAGGGGGCGAAAACTATGGCTACACCTTC. It is translated as CASSLGVGGGENYGYTF. Combining the CDR3 with reference TRBV11-3 and TRBJ1-2 gives the whole variable domain EAGVVQSPRYKIIEKKQPVAFWCNPISGHNTLYWYLQNLGQGPELLIRYENEEAVDDSQLPKDRFSAERLKGVDSTLKIQPAELGDSAVYLCASSLGVGGGENYGYTFGSGTRLTVV.

CDR3 in DNA: TGTGCCAGCAGTTACTCGGCAGGGAGTCAGCCCCAGCATTTT. This encodes CASSYSAGSQPQHF. The rearrangement joins TRBV6-5 to TRBJ1-5, with a tentative D call TRBD1 (5 bases). From germline, CDR1 is MNHEY and CDR2 SVGAGI. V lost 0 bases, J lost 6 bases, and 9 bases lay in between. The CDR3 is made up of 14 amino acids.

V usage is TRBV4-3 and J usage is TRBJ1-1; no reliable D call. CDR1 is LGHNA, CDR2 YSLEER, per germline. The CDR3 extends over 15 amino acids. V lost 0 bases and J 1 base, leaving 9 bases between the germline ends. CDR3 DNA: TGCGCCAGCAGCCAAGAAGAACGGTCGAACACTGAAGCTTTCTTT. As protein: CASSQEERSNTEAFF.

The rearrangement uses TRBV4-1 and TRBJ2-6; D uncertain. Trimming stripped 0 bases from V and 0 bases from J, with 9 bases between. Germline loops: CDR1 MGHRA, CDR2 YSYEKL. The CDR3 spans 17 residues. This chain's CDR3 is CASSQDPGSSGANVLTF. CDR3 coding DNA: TGCGCCAGCAGCCAAGATCCAGGAAGCTCTGGGGCCAACGTCCTGACTTTC.

The chain's CDR3 is CASSHRLAESSYNEQFF. The CDR3 DNA reads TGCGCCAGCAGCCACAGACTAGCGGAGAGCTCCTACAATGAGCAGTTCTTC. The gene calls are TRBV4-1 and TRBJ2-1; TRBD2 agrees at 9 bases. There are 17 residues in the CDR3. The ends lost 3 bases at V and 0 bases at J; junction bases unmatched: 6. Germline V gene lookup returns CDR1 MGHRA and CDR2 YSYEKL.

This chain links TRBV3-1 (or the pseudogene TRBV3-2) with TRBJ2-1; 10 bases match TRBD1. CDR1 and CDR2 (germline): LGHDT, YNNKEL (reference sequence). The length of the CDR3 is 17 residues. V lost 3 bases and J lost 6; bases outside the gene matches: 11. The CDR3 region is CASSQLGGTGDINEQFF. The CDR3 coding sequence is TGTGCCAGCAGCCAGCTGGGTGGGACAGGGGACATCAATGAGCAGTTCTTC.

This chain uses TRBV24-1 with TRBJ1-2, with 8 positions matching TRBD1. This CDR3 has 14 residues. Germline trimming cut 5 bases from V and 3 bases from J; bases unmatched to any gene: 4. Germline V gene sequence: CDR1 KGHDR, CDR2 SFDVKD. DNA for the CDR3: TGTGCCACCAGTGTTACAGGGGGTGACTATGGCTACACCTTC. Encoded protein: CATSVTGGDYGYTF.

The CDR3 nucleotides are TGCGCCAGCAGCTTTAACTGGGGCGAGGTCACTGAAGCTTTCTTT. Protein product: CASSFNWGEVTEAFF. The rearrangement uses TRBV5-1 and TRBJ1-1, with TRBD1 as a possible D gene (5 bases). This CDR3 is 15 amino acids long. Germline V lookup: CDR1 SGHRS, CDR2 YFSETQ. V gave up 2 bases and J gave up 4 bases, with 15 bases separating them.

The V gene is TRBV28, the J gene TRBJ2-7, with unresolved D. The CDR3 is 13 amino acids. Per the germline V gene, CDR1 is MDHEN and CDR2 is SYDVKM. V lost 2 bases and J lost 5, with 10 bases in between. CDR3 in amino acids: CASSLGRRNEQYF. CDR3 nucleotide sequence: TGTGCCAGCAGTTTAGGGCGTAGAAACGAGCAGTACTTC.

This chain joins TRBV7-3 and TRBJ2-1; D is perhaps TRBD2 (6 bases). Germline V gives CDR1 SGHTA, CDR2 FQGTGA. There are 12 residues in the CDR3. Trimming took 6 bases from V and 9 from J, leaving 12 bases between them. The CDR3 loop reads CASSRGLSEQFF. CDR3 nucleotide sequence: TGTGCCAGCAGTCGTGGACTAAGTGAGCAGTTCTTC.

The chain joins TRBV9 to TRBJ2-3, with a tentative D call TRBD2 (5 bases). With 0 bases removed from V and 0 bases from J, the gap between germline ends came to 11 bases. The CDR3 length is 16 residues. Germline V gene sequence: CDR1 SGDLS, CDR2 YYNGEE. The CDR3 spells CASSVGGSDSTDTQYF. The CDR3 DNA is TGTGCCAGCAGCGTAGGAGGGAGCGACAGCACAGATACGCAGTATTTT. Filled out from reference TRBV9 and TRBJ2-3, the complete variable domain reads DSGVTQTPKHLITATGQRVTLRCSPRSGDLSVYWYQQSLDQGLQFLIQYYNGEERAKGNILERFSAQQFPDLHSELNLSSLELGDSALYFCASSVGGSDSTDTQYFGPGTRLTVL.

The V call is TRBV6-5, the J call TRBJ2-6, with D unresolved. The CDR3 runs 16 residues. V was clipped by 0 bases and J by 0 bases, with 6 bases between them. Germline assignment: CDR1 MNHEY and CDR2 SVGAGI. The CDR3 DNA reads TGTGCCAGCAGTTACTCCCCAAGCTCTGGGGCCAACGTCCTGACTTTC. It is translated as CASSYSPSSGANVLTF.

The chain joins TRBV2 to TRBJ2-7; 11 bases are shared with TRBD1. Unmatched junction bases numbered 7, after V lost 6 bases and J lost 3 bases. In germline, CDR1 is SNHLY, CDR2 FYNNEI. The length of the CDR3 is 15 residues. This chain's CDR3 is CASRDGQGAGYEQYF. CDR3 coding DNA: TGTGCCAGCAGGGACGGACAGGGGGCTGGCTACGAGCAGTACTTC.

This clone was found a few times. This chain joins TRBV5-4 and TRBJ1-1, with a tentative D call TRBD1 (6 bases). Germline V lookup: CDR1 SGHNT, CDR2 YYREEE (reference sequence). V lost 1 base and J 1 base, leaving 8 bases between the germline ends. This CDR3 spans 14 amino acids. The DNA of the CDR3 is TGTGCCAGCAGCTTGCAGGGGCGGAACACTGAAGCTTTCTTT. It codes for CASSLQGRNTEAFF. The variable domain in full, completed from reference TRBV5-4 and TRBJ1-1, reads ETGVTQSPTHLIKTRGQQVTLRCSSQSGHNTVSWYQQALGQGPQFIFQYYREEENGRGNFPPRFSGLQFPNYSSELNVNALELDDSALYLCASSLQGRNTEAFFGQGTRLTVV.

The rearrangement uses TRBV5-4 and TRBJ2-3; no firm D call. Trimming left V 7 bases short and J 2 bases short, with 11 bases between. This CDR3 is built from 13 residues. Per germline, CDR1 SGHNT and CDR2 YYREEE (reference sequence). CDR3 in DNA: TGTGCCAGCGAAAATAGCTACACAGATACGCAGTATTTT. It codes for CASENSYTDTQYF.

V usage is TRBV20-1 and J usage is TRBJ1-5, with D hard to call. CDR1 is DFQATT, CDR2 SNEGSKA, per germline (reference sequence). V lost 3 bases and J lost 5, with 8 bases in between. CDR3 length equals 12 residues. Here the CDR3 reads CSASYSDQPQHF. CDR3 in DNA: TGCAGTGCTAGTTACAGTGATCAGCCCCAGCATTTT.

This sequence joins TRBV28 and TRBJ2-1, with TRBD1 matching over 9 bases. Per the germline V gene, CDR1 is MDHEN and CDR2 is SYDVKM. This CDR3 is built from 18 residues. The V segment lost 6 bases and the J segment 2 bases; nucleotides outside the gene matches: 14. This CDR3 is CASRGGQGQVWTYNEQFF. In nucleotides, the CDR3 is TGTGCCAGCAGGGGGGGACAGGGCCAGGTTTGGACCTACAATGAGCAGTTCTTC.

The rearrangement links TRBV25-1 to TRBJ2-2; a weak D match, TRBD1 (5 bases). This CDR3 comprises 15 residues. Germline V gene data show CDR1 as MGHDK and CDR2 as SYGVNS. The ends were cut back, 4 bases at V and 4 bases at J, with 13 bases in the middle. This CDR3 is CASSGGHLVTGELFF. In DNA form, the CDR3 reads TGTGCCAGCAGTGGTGGACATCTTGTCACCGGGGAGCTGTTTTTT. Complete variable domain (other parts from reference TRBV25-1 and TRBJ2-2): EADIYQTPRYLVIGTGKKITLECSQTMGHDKMYWYQQDPGMELHLIHYSYGVNSTEKGDLSSESTVSRIRTEHFPLTLESARPSHTSQYLCASSGGHLVTGELFFGEGSRLTVL.